What follows are 25 T cell receptor beta chains derived from one specimen sequenced in a study of T-cell memory formation after mild COVID-19. TCRdb independently ran MiXCR on the 5' RACE reads; one entry per CDR3 protein. The data hold around 90,000 distinct CDR3 sequences, with roughly 16% observed a single time. Sequenced input: PBMCs or a T cell subset sorted from them (not recorded which). Source of these receptors: a man aged 18-30 years who had mild COVID-19 (a few samples of this study predate the infection). Cell type and time point are not known.

The chain uses TRBV7-9 and TRBJ1-2; D unclear. The germline V and J ends were trimmed by 5 bases and 7 bases, with 11 bases remaining between them. CDR3 length: 12 amino acids. The germline V gene has CDR1 SEHNR and CDR2 FQNEAQ (reference sequence). The CDR3 DNA reads as TGTGCCAGCAGCCCAGCGGGTCTTGGCTACACCTTC. Translating gives CASSPAGLGYTF.

The chain employs TRBV7-2 and TRBJ2-2; D not resolved. Germline V gene data show CDR1 as SGHTA and CDR2 as FQGNSA. The CDR3 has 12 residues. Deletions cut 5 bases from V and 9 bases from J, with 10 bases between. CDR3 DNA: TGTGCCAGCAGCACCCAGGTTAGGGAGCTGTTTTTT. Protein: CASSTQVRELFF. The variable domain in full, completed from reference TRBV7-2 and TRBJ2-2, reads GAGVSQSPSNKVTEKGKDVELRCDPISGHTALYWYRQSLGQGLEFLIYFQGNSAPDKSGLPSDRFSAERTGGSVSTLTIQRTQQEDSAVYLCASSTQVRELFFGEGSRLTVL.

CDR3 protein: CASSTRQGRDTEAFF. The CDR3 DNA follows: TGTGCCAGCAGCACAAGACAGGGGAGAGACACTGAAGCTTTCTTT. The chain recombines TRBV7-9 with TRBJ1-1; 8 nucleotides agree with TRBD1. Germline V gives CDR1 SEHNR, CDR2 FQNEAQ (reference sequence). This CDR3 has 15 amino acids. V lost 5 bases and J lost 3; bases outside the gene matches: 8.

V and J are TRBV5-1 and TRBJ2-2, with D unresolved. V shed 1 base and J shed 1 base, with 11 bases lying between them. This CDR3 has 16 residues. Germline CDR1 is SGHRS and CDR2 is YFSETQ. CDR3 amino acids: CASSLFAVLNTGELFF. The CDR3 DNA follows: TGCGCCAGCAGCTTGTTTGCAGTATTGAACACCGGGGAGCTGTTTTTT.

A single count supports this clonotype. The genes are TRBV28 and TRBJ2-3, with 8 bases fitting TRBD2. Germline CDR1 and CDR2: MDHEN and SYDVKM. Trimming took 1 base from V and 6 from J; bases not matched to a gene: 9. This CDR3 has 16 amino acids. DNA for the CDR3: TGTGCCAGCAGTTTATATCCGGGGGGGCCTTGGGATACGCAGTATTTT. It translates to CASSLYPGGPWDTQYF. Variable domain in full (rest from reference TRBV28 and TRBJ2-3): DVKVTQSSRYLVKRTGEKVFLECVQDMDHENMFWYRQDPGLGLRLIYFSYDVKMKEKGDIPEGYSVSREKKERFSLILESASTNQTSMYLCASSLYPGGPWDTQYFGPGTRLTVL.

This clonotype turned up a few times. The V call is TRBV4-3, the J call TRBJ1-2, with 8 bases aligning to TRBD1. V was clipped by 1 base and J by 5 bases; unmatched bases: 3. The germline V gene encodes CDR1 LGHNA and CDR2 YSLEER. CDR3 length: 14 residues. The DNA of the CDR3 is TGCGCCAGCAGCCAAGGGACAGGGTTTTATGGCTACACCTTC. The encoded protein is CASSQGTGFYGYTF.

V is TRBV4-1 and J is TRBJ2-7; a possible D gene is TRBD2 (5 bases). Trimming took off 3 bases at V and 3 bases at J, with 12 bases between the two ends. The CDR3 sequence is 14 residues long. Per the germline V gene, CDR1 is MGHRA and CDR2 is YSYEKL. Here the CDR3 DNA reads TGCGCCAGCAGCCATGCCGGGGAGAACTACGAGCAGTACTTC. This translates into CASSHAGENYEQYF.

This clonotype was found many times. The rearrangement links TRBV7-9 to TRBJ2-7; the match to TRBD1 covers 8 bases. V lost 4 bases and J lost 0; bases outside the gene matches: 5. The germline CDR1 and CDR2 sequences are SEHNR and FQNEAQ (reference sequence). The CDR3 runs to 15 residues. The CDR3 DNA reads TGTGCCAGCAGCTACGGGACAGGCAACTCCTACGAGCAGTACGTC. This translates into CASSYGTGNSYEQYV.

The sample holds a few counts of this clonotype. The chain couples TRBV6-2 or TRBV6-3 to TRBJ1-5; TRBD1 is a possible D gene (6 bases). Looked up from germline, CDR1 is MNHEY and CDR2 is SVGEGT. CDR3 size: 18 residues. The V and J ends lost 0 bases and 0 bases respectively, with 15 bases between them. The CDR3 nucleotides read TGTGCCAGCAGTTACTCCGGGACACAAGACTATAGCAATCAGCCCCAGCATTTT. Protein product: CASSYSGTQDYSNQPQHF.

There are many counts of this clonotype. The rearrangement links TRBV6-4 to TRBJ2-3; weak D call: TRBD2 (5 bases). There are 16 residues in the CDR3. Germline CDR1 and CDR2: MRHNA and SNTAGT. V dropped 2 bases and J dropped 2 bases, with 14 bases sitting between them. CDR3 DNA sequence: TGTGCCAGCAGTGACACGTCGGGGAGCGCCACAGATACGCAGTATTTT. Translated: CASSDTSGSATDTQYF.

This clonotype was seen a handful of times. This chain joins TRBV4-1 and TRBJ2-2; D not certain. Germline V lookup: CDR1 MGHRA, CDR2 YSYEKL. Trimming removed 1 base at V and 6 bases at J, with 6 bases between. This CDR3 contains 13 residues. CDR3 in amino acids: CASSQAQAGELFF. The CDR3, as DNA: TGCGCCAGCAGCCAAGCCCAGGCCGGGGAGCTGTTTTTT.

This chain links TRBV5-1 with TRBJ1-2, with 7 bases fitting TRBD1. The CDR3 is 16 residues long. Germline CDR1 and CDR2: SGHRS and YFSETQ. Trimming at V came to 5 bases and at J to 2 bases, leaving 12 bases not matched to a gene. The CDR3 sequence is CASSMNPGQLNYGYTF. In DNA form, the CDR3 reads TGCGCCAGCAGTATGAATCCGGGACAGTTAAACTATGGCTACACCTTC.

The CDR3 region is CATSGGKNIQYF. The CDR3 region has the DNA TGTGCCACTTCAGGAGGGAAAAACATTCAGTACTTC. The V gene is TRBV12-3 or TRBV12-4, the J gene TRBJ2-4, with D perhaps matching TRBD2 (6 bases). V lost 10 bases and J 4 bases, leaving 11 bases between the germline ends. The CDR3 length is 12 residues.

This clonotype occurred a few times. The J gene is TRBJ2-1, the V gene TRBV7-9; 10 bases are shared with TRBD1. The V gene's germline CDR1 is SEHNR and CDR2 FQNEAQ (reference sequence). The CDR3 length is 16 residues. The junction had 12 bases not matched to a gene; V was cut back by 5 bases and J by 8 bases. The CDR3 DNA sequence: TGTGCCAGCAGCGTTCCGGGACAGGGGACTTTGGATGAGCAGTTCTTC. Translating gives CASSVPGQGTLDEQFF.

This rearrangement joins TRBV20-1 to TRBJ2-1; D ambiguous. Germline CDR1 DFQATT, CDR2 SNEGSKA (reference sequence). The V gene lost 6 bases and the J gene lost 5 bases, with 5 bases spanning the gap. This CDR3 region has 10 residues. This CDR3 reads CSAPDNEQFF. The CDR3 nucleotides read TGCAGTGCCCCAGACAATGAGCAGTTCTTC.

The V and J genes are TRBV28 and TRBJ2-5; D possibly matches TRBD1 or TRBD2 (6 bases each). Germline CDR1 reads MDHEN; CDR2 reads SYDVKM. This CDR3 contains 18 residues. The ends were cut back, 5 bases at V and 2 bases at J, with 24 bases in the middle. This CDR3 is CASSPRFWGAFGQETQYF. The CDR3 nucleotides are TGTGCCAGCAGTCCCCGTTTTTGGGGGGCGTTTGGGCAAGAGACCCAGTACTTC.

This chain joins TRBV3-1 and TRBJ2-1, with 10 positions matching TRBD2. CDR1 LGHDT and CDR2 YNNKEL come from the germline V gene (reference sequence). This CDR3 has 16 amino acids. Trimming at V came to 1 base and at J to 4 bases, leaving 4 bases not matched to a gene. In nucleotides, the CDR3 is TGTGCCAGCAGCCAAGGGGCTAGCGGGGGATACAATGAGCAGTTCTTC. Its protein product is CASSQGASGGYNEQFF.

This clonotype was observed a handful of times. This sequence joins TRBV6-1 and TRBJ1-5; perhaps TRBD1 as D (5 bases). Between the trimmed V and J ends, which lost 3 bases and 5 bases, there was a span of 17 bases. Germline loops: CDR1 MNHNS, CDR2 SASEGT. The CDR3 is 16 residues long. The CDR3 DNA reads as TGTGCCAGCAGTGATTCGATAGGGGTTTCGGATCAGCCCCAGCATTTT. Its translation is CASSDSIGVSDQPQHF.

This clonotype showed up just a few times. The genes are TRBV4-1 and TRBJ1-5; D not resolved. CDR1 is MGHRA, CDR2 YSYEKL, per germline. V was trimmed by 1 base and J by 6 bases, leaving 13 bases between them. CDR3 length: 15 residues. The CDR3 sequence: CASSQGERIGQPQHF. The CDR3 coding sequence is TGCGCCAGCAGCCAAGGTGAGAGGATCGGTCAGCCCCAGCATTTT.

The rearrangement links TRBV7-9 to TRBJ2-7; 8 bases line up with TRBD1. The V gene end was trimmed by 1 base and the J gene end by 3 bases; junction bases not matched to a gene: 5. The V gene's germline CDR1 is SEHNR and CDR2 FQNEAQ (reference sequence). The CDR3 extends over 15 amino acids. The chain's CDR3 is CASSLGQGALYEQYF. CDR3 nucleotide sequence: TGTGCCAGCAGCTTAGGGCAGGGGGCTCTCTACGAGCAGTACTTC. Together with reference TRBV7-9 and TRBJ2-7, the CDR3 gives the full variable domain: DTGVSQNPRHKITKRGQNVTFRCDPISEHNRLYWYRQTLGQGPEFLTYFQNEAQLEKSRLLSDRFSAERPKGSFSTLEIQRTEQGDSAMYLCASSLGQGALYEQYFGPGTRLTVT.

The rearrangement joins TRBV6-6 to TRBJ2-1; the D call may be TRBD1 or TRBD2 (5 bases each). The CDR3 extends over 13 amino acids. V shed 8 bases and J shed 9 bases, with 17 bases lying between them. Germline V gives CDR1 MNHNY, CDR2 SVGAGI (reference sequence). This CDR3 reads CASCPQDAGEQFF. The CDR3 region has the DNA TGTGCCAGCTGCCCACAGGACGCGGGTGAGCAGTTCTTC.

This chain uses TRBV3-1 with TRBJ2-5; tentatively, D is TRBD1 or TRBD2 (5 bases each). This CDR3 has 17 amino acids. The V end was cut by 0 bases, the J end by 2 bases, with 16 bases between. The V gene's germline CDR1 is LGHDT and CDR2 YNNKEL (reference sequence). The CDR3 is CASSQDRGVPEQETQYF. The CDR3 DNA reads TGTGCCAGCAGCCAAGATCGGGGCGTGCCCGAACAAGAGACCCAGTACTTC.

The rearrangement joins TRBV12-3 or TRBV12-4 to TRBJ2-1; TRBD2 matches 9 bases. This CDR3 has 16 residues. After removal of 8 bases from V and 7 bases from J, the junction contained 15 bases not matched to a gene. The CDR3 spells CASSSRGSGGLNEQFF. The CDR3 region has the DNA TGTGCCAGCTCTTCCCGCGGGAGCGGGGGGTTGAATGAGCAGTTCTTC.

The gene calls are TRBV19 and TRBJ2-3, with 10 bases aligning to TRBD2. From germline, CDR1 is LNHDA and CDR2 SQIVND (reference sequence). The ends lost 3 bases at V and 6 bases at J; junction bases unmatched: 6. CDR3 size: 15 residues. The CDR3 loop reads CASSILAGESDTQYF. The CDR3, as DNA: TGTGCCAGTAGTATCCTAGCGGGGGAGTCCGATACGCAGTATTTT.

This clonotype was observed many times. The rearrangement joins TRBV5-4 to TRBJ2-1; no clear D gene. Trimming removed 5 bases from V and 8 bases from J, with 14 bases in between. The CDR3 is made up of 13 amino acids. Germline V gene lookup returns CDR1 SGHNT and CDR2 YYREEE (reference sequence). The CDR3 here is CASSEQFKDEQFF. The CDR3 coding sequence is TGTGCCAGCAGTGAACAGTTCAAGGATGAGCAGTTCTTC.